One TCR beta chain is described in this entry. The CDR3 covers 13 residues. With 5 bases removed from V and 11 bases from J, the gap between germline ends came to 18 bases. CDR1 MNHEY and CDR2 SVGEGT come from the germline V gene. TCRdb's table, derived via immunoSEQ multiplex PCR, lists solely in-frame clones and lacks some. The top ten clones hold 2.2% of a sample with some 290,000 clones, 87% of them seen once. The data derive from a study of blood T cell repertoires in COVID-19. Overall study context: COVID-19 samples from acute and convalescent phases originated in the United States, Italy and Spain. The cDNA or gDNA used as material had been derived from T cells, B-cell-depleted T cells, or PBMCs.

The sequenced sample consisted of peripheral blood. This sequence was found in a woman in her forties or fifties who had recovered from COVID-19. This chain connects TRBV6-2 or TRBV6-3 to TRBJ1-1, with D perhaps TRBD1 (6 bases). CDR3 loop: CASSPTGGGRAFF. Here the CDR3 DNA reads TGTGCCAGCAGTCCCACTGGGGGGGGCCGCGCTTTCTTT.